One sample yielded the 23 T cell receptor beta chains listed below, sequenced in a study of identifying expanded T cells in peripheral blood. Using immunoSEQ multiplex PCR, the repertoire was profiled, and TCRdb retains in-frame clones only, with some absent. This sample yields over 85,000 clones, of which about 85% are seen a single time; around 4% belongs to the top ten. The material sequenced was blood. The source of these receptors is a person between 18 and 75 years old in good health.

The V and J genes are TRBV7-8 and TRBJ2-3; D ambiguous. CDR3 length: 12 residues. Trimming shortened V by 5 bases and J by 4 bases, and 7 bases separated the two germline ends. Germline CDR1 reads SGHVS; CDR2 reads FQNEAQ. The CDR3 is CASSNSPDTQYF. For the CDR3, the DNA is TGTGCCAGCAGCAATAGTCCAGATACGCAGTATTTT.

This rearrangement joins TRBV27 to TRBJ2-7; D is uncertain. Germline values: CDR1 MNHEY, CDR2 SMNVEV (reference sequence). The CDR3 is 13 amino acids. The V end was cut by 6 bases, the J end by 3 bases, with 12 bases between. The CDR3 reads CASSPQVNYEQYF. The CDR3 DNA reads TGTGCCAGCAGCCCCCAAGTTAACTACGAGCAGTACTTC.

The chain couples TRBV7-9 to TRBJ1-6, with 7 bases aligning to TRBD1. The CDR3 sequence is 14 residues long. Germline V gives CDR1 SEHNR, CDR2 FQNEAQ (reference sequence). Trimming at V came to 8 bases and at J to 6 bases, leaving 7 bases not matched to a gene. The CDR3 coding sequence is TGTGCCAGCGGACAAACAGGGGCTAATTCACCCCTCCACTTT. Its translation is CASGQTGANSPLHF.

V gene TRBV5-4 combines with J gene TRBJ2-7; D possibly corresponds to TRBD2 (5 bases). This CDR3 is 15 amino acids long. Trimming took 3 bases from V and 4 from J, leaving 17 bases between them. CDR1 is SGHNT, CDR2 YYREEE, per germline (reference sequence). The CDR3 DNA reads as TGTGCCAGCAGCTGGGCAGATGCACCGGGGTACGAGCAGTACTTC. Translated, it gives CASSWADAPGYEQYF.

This chain joins TRBV14 and TRBJ2-1; D not resolved. CDR3 length equals 17 residues. The ends were cut back, 4 bases at V and 4 bases at J, with 20 bases in the middle. Per the germline V gene, CDR1 is SGHDN and CDR2 is FVKESK. The CDR3 sequence is CASSPPSLASGYNEQFF. The CDR3 DNA sequence: TGTGCCAGCAGCCCCCCCTCTCTGGCCTCCGGATACAATGAGCAGTTCTTC.

V usage is TRBV11-2 and J usage is TRBJ2-1; possible D gene TRBD2, 6 bases. Germline V CDR1 and CDR2: SGHAT, FQNNGV. The V end was cut by 1 base, the J end by 0 bases, with 10 bases between. The CDR3 has 16 amino acids. Here the CDR3 DNA reads TGTGCCAGCAGCTTAGCGTGGGGAGGCTCCTACAATGAGCAGTTCTTC. Translated, it gives CASSLAWGGSYNEQFF.

J is TRBJ1-3 and V is TRBV5-6, with 7 bases aligning to TRBD1. Germline V CDR1 and CDR2: SGHDT, YYEEEE. Trimming cost V 0 bases and J 0 bases; bases outside gene matches: 3. This CDR3 has 16 residues. The CDR3 coding sequence is TGTGCCAGCAGCTTGGCCGGACAGGCCTCTGGAAACACCATATATTTT. It is translated as CASSLAGQASGNTIYF.

The V and J genes are TRBV5-6 and TRBJ2-7; 8 bases fit TRBD2. The CDR3 spans 15 residues. Germline values: CDR1 SGHDT, CDR2 YYEEEE. Germline trimming cut 4 bases from V and 2 bases from J; bases unmatched to any gene: 8. CDR3 bases: TGTGCCAGCAGCGAAGGTGCGGGGGGAACCTACGAGCAGTACTTC. Protein: CASSEGAGGTYEQYF.

V gene TRBV6-1 combines with J gene TRBJ2-7; D perhaps matches TRBD1 (8 bases). This CDR3 is built from 13 residues. Trimming removed 6 bases at V and 4 bases at J, with 13 bases between. Per germline, CDR1 MNHNS and CDR2 SASEGT. Here the CDR3 DNA reads TGTGCCAGCAGAACAGGGGGGGGTTACGAGCAGTACTTC. Residues: CASRTGGGYEQYF.

The chain recombines TRBV7-2 with TRBJ2-3; D remains unclear. The germline CDR1 and CDR2 sequences are SGHTA and FQGNSA. The V end was cut by 5 bases, the J end by 2 bases, with 5 bases between. This CDR3 contains 12 residues. CDR3 sequence: CASSPVTDTQYF. The CDR3 DNA follows: TGTGCCAGCAGCCCGGTCACAGATACGCAGTATTTT.

V usage is TRBV30 and J usage is TRBJ1-3; D unresolved. The CDR3 has 14 residues. V dropped 5 bases and J dropped 1 base, with 12 bases sitting between them. From germline, CDR1 is GTSNPN and CDR2 SVGIG (reference sequence). CDR3 DNA sequence: TGTGCCTGGGCAGAAGGGCTGTCTGGAAACACCATATATTTT. It yields the protein CAWAEGLSGNTIYF.

The V call is TRBV4-1, the J call TRBJ1-1, with TRBD1 as a possible D gene (5 bases). CDR1 and CDR2 (germline): MGHRA, YSYEKL. This CDR3 region has 17 residues. Between the trimmed V and J ends, which lost 0 bases and 0 bases, there was a span of 14 bases. The CDR3 is CASSQDSGRRVNTEAFF. The CDR3 coding sequence is TGCGCCAGCAGCCAAGATTCGGGGCGGAGGGTGAACACTGAAGCTTTCTTT.

The genes are TRBV7-8 and TRBJ1-2; D call uncertain. The V gene's germline CDR1 is SGHVS and CDR2 FQNEAQ. The CDR3 contains 12 residues. Trimming stripped 1 base from V and 7 bases from J, with 7 bases between. The CDR3 protein is CASSLGGGGYTF. The CDR3 nucleotides read TGTGCCAGCAGCTTAGGCGGCGGTGGCTACACCTTC.

The rearrangement uses TRBV6-1 and TRBJ2-2; D possibly corresponds to TRBD1 (6 bases). V gave up 6 bases and J gave up 1 base, with 9 bases separating them. The CDR3 loop spans 14 amino acids. Germline CDR1 is MNHNS and CDR2 is SASEGT. The CDR3 DNA reads as TGTGCCAGCAGCCAGGACAGGAACACCGGGGAGCTGTTTTTT. Amino acids: CASSQDRNTGELFF.

This clone was seen more than once but under ten times. This sequence joins TRBV6-5 and TRBJ1-1; D is perhaps TRBD1 (6 bases). Between the trimmed V and J ends, which lost 6 bases and 11 bases, there was a span of 16 bases. Germline lookup yields CDR1 MNHEY and CDR2 SVGAGI. The CDR3 is 12 residues long. This chain's CDR3 is CASRGPGGRAFF. The CDR3 DNA is TGTGCCAGCAGGGGGCCGGGGGGCAGGGCTTTCTTT.

Written as DNA, the CDR3 is TGTGCCAGCAGTGTTAGGCGTGAAAAACTGTTTTTT. This sequence encodes CASSVRREKLFF. The rearrangement joins TRBV2 to TRBJ1-4; D is uncertain. Trimming pared 4 bases from V and 7 bases from J, leaving 7 bases between. Per the germline V gene, CDR1 is SNHLY and CDR2 is FYNNEI. The CDR3 has 12 amino acids.

The V call is TRBV7-9, the J call TRBJ1-2; TRBD1 is a possible D gene (6 bases). V lost 4 bases to trimming and J lost 7 bases, with 13 bases between them. The CDR3 totals 13 residues. Germline assignment: CDR1 SEHNR and CDR2 FQNEAQ (reference sequence). The CDR3 sequence is CASSSAGGGGYTF. CDR3 coding DNA: TGTGCCAGCAGCTCAGCGGGGGGCGGTGGCTACACCTTC.

V usage is TRBV10-1 and J usage is TRBJ2-3; D remains unclear. Germline assignment: CDR1 WNHNN and CDR2 SYGVQD (reference sequence). Trimming took 10 bases from V and 2 from J, leaving 13 bases between them. This CDR3 spans 13 amino acids. CDR3 sequence (DNA): TGCGCCACCCAAGCACCGACCACAGATACGCAGTATTTT. The encoded protein is CATQAPTTDTQYF.

CDR3 protein: CASSPDSGGSYEQYF. CDR3 nucleotide sequence: TGTGCCAGCTCACCAGACAGCGGGGGGTCCTACGAGCAGTACTTC. The chain carries TRBV18 and TRBJ2-7; 9 nucleotides line up with TRBD2. J was trimmed by 1 base and V by 2 bases; bases with no gene match: 3. CDR3 size: 15 residues. Looked up from germline, CDR1 is KGHSH and CDR2 is LQKENI.

V and J are TRBV18 and TRBJ1-2; D may be TRBD1 (5 bases). The CDR3 runs 13 residues. Germline CDR1 reads KGHSH; CDR2 reads LQKENI. The V end lost 5 bases, the J end lost 8 bases, and 15 bases lay between the germline ends. CDR3: CASSSQGAEGYTF. Written as DNA, the CDR3 is TGTGCCAGCTCATCTCAAGGGGCGGAAGGCTACACCTTC.

This chain joins TRBV7-9 and TRBJ2-7; TRBD1 matches 7 bases. CDR1 and CDR2 from the germline V gene are SEHNR and FQNEAQ (reference sequence). The CDR3 covers 13 residues. V lost 4 bases, J lost 4 bases, and 4 bases stayed unmatched. CDR3 nucleotides: TGTGCCAGCAGCTCGTGGGGACAGTACGAGCAGTACTTC. Its translation: CASSSWGQYEQYF.

The rearrangement uses TRBV2 and TRBJ1-5; D is ambiguous. Germline V gene lookup returns CDR1 SNHLY and CDR2 FYNNEI. The CDR3 sequence is 17 residues long. Trimming stripped 5 bases from V and 3 bases from J, with 20 bases between. The CDR3 region has the DNA TGTGCCAGCAGTCTTTCCCATACAGCACGTCACAATCAGCCCCAGCATTTT. Its translation is CASSLSHTARHNQPQHF.

V usage is TRBV9 and J usage is TRBJ2-5; perhaps TRBD1 as D (6 bases). CDR1 and CDR2 (germline): SGDLS, YYNGEE. The V gene lost 2 bases and the J gene lost 7 bases, with 12 bases spanning the gap. CDR3 length: 13 amino acids. CDR3 region: CASSVNRAGTQYF. Written as DNA, the CDR3 is TGTGCCAGCAGCGTGAACAGGGCAGGGACCCAGTACTTC.